The 31 T cell receptor beta chains below were found in one sample sequenced in a study of human T cells and chemical hapten exposure. TCRdb recomputed calls from the RACE reads with MiXCR, one row per CDR3 protein. Of 300,000 to 450,000 distinct CDR3 sequences in the sample, roughly 5% were seen once. Regarding time point: pre-sensitization, week 0. Indicated treatment: therapeutic diphenylcyclopropenone sensitization with weekly scalp DPC. The sequences come from whole blood, collected in connection with sensitization to the hapten diphenylcyclopropenone (DPC). The receptors stem from a woman in her forties or fifties with alopecia areata. Some clones in this sample may be carry-over from other donors' samples.

This clonotype was observed many times. The chain has TRBV6-6 and TRBJ2-7; 9 nucleotides align to TRBD1. V trimming: 7 bases; J trimming: 0 bases; junction bases outside the gene matches: 7. The CDR3 spans 15 residues. The germline V gene has CDR1 MNHNY and CDR2 SVGAGI (reference sequence). The CDR3 sequence: CASNRQGVSSYEQYF. The CDR3 nucleotides are TGTGCCAGCAATAGACAGGGGGTAAGCTCCTACGAGCAGTACTTC.

This clonotype was seen only a few times. The V call is TRBV12-5, the J call TRBJ2-5; D uncertain. The V and J ends lost 5 bases and 2 bases respectively, with 6 bases between them. There are 12 residues in the CDR3. The germline V gene has CDR1 LGHNT and CDR2 FRNRAP. CDR3 residues: CASGINQETQYF. The CDR3 DNA reads TGTGCTAGTGGTATCAATCAAGAGACCCAGTACTTC.

J is TRBJ2-7 and V is TRBV29-1; D unclear. The CDR3 sequence is 12 residues long. Deletions cut 3 bases from V and 2 bases from J, with 8 bases between. The V gene's germline CDR1 is SQVTM and CDR2 ANQGSEA. CDR3 protein: CSVEPGPYEQYF. CDR3 in DNA: TGCAGCGTTGAGCCCGGACCCTACGAGCAGTACTTC.

The rearrangement links TRBV3-1 to TRBJ1-5; a possible D gene is TRBD1 (6 bases). Between the trimmed V and J ends, which lost 0 bases and 6 bases, there was a span of 12 bases. This CDR3 comprises 15 residues. Per the germline V gene, CDR1 is LGHDT and CDR2 is YNNKEL (reference sequence). CDR3 loop: CASSQDGGPGQPQHF. The DNA for the CDR3 is TGTGCCAGCAGCCAAGACGGGGGGCCAGGTCAGCCCCAGCATTTT.

This clonotype appeared many times. This chain connects TRBV28 to TRBJ1-5; D remains unclear. This CDR3 has 13 amino acids. Germline V gives CDR1 MDHEN, CDR2 SYDVKM. V was pared by 9 bases and J by 6 bases, with 15 bases between. The DNA for the CDR3 is TGTGCCAGTCATAATGGCCACGGTCAGCCCCAGCATTTT. Amino acids: CASHNGHGQPQHF.

Ten or more counts support this clonotype. The chain joins TRBV27 to TRBJ1-2; D is unclear. CDR3 length: 14 residues. Deletions cut 6 bases from V and 6 bases from J, with 17 bases between. Germline CDR1 MNHEY, CDR2 SMNVEV (reference sequence). CDR3 DNA sequence: TGTGCCAGCAGCCCGGGATCCCCCTCCCATGGCTACACCTTC. Protein sequence: CASSPGSPSHGYTF.

Ten or more counts support this clonotype. The J gene is TRBJ2-3, the V gene TRBV18, with 8 bases fitting TRBD2. V was pared by 6 bases and J by 5 bases, with 13 bases of the junction left unmatched. The CDR3 consists of 16 residues. CDR1 and CDR2 from the germline V gene are KGHSH and LQKENI. The CDR3 DNA reads as TGTGCCAGCTCCCTCTATCGAGCGGGAGAGGTAGATACGCAGTATTTT. It is translated as CASSLYRAGEVDTQYF.

This clonotype appeared many times. The chain employs TRBV3-1 and TRBJ1-1; no clear D. There are 14 residues in the CDR3. Looked up from germline, CDR1 is LGHDT and CDR2 is YNNKEL (reference sequence). V was clipped by 3 bases and J by 1 base, with 9 bases between them. The CDR3 nucleotides are TGTGCCAGCAGCCAGGCCAGGCCGAACACTGAAGCTTTCTTT. Amino acid sequence: CASSQARPNTEAFF.

This clonotype was recorded at least ten times. This chain joins TRBV6-5 and TRBJ2-6; weak D call: TRBD1 (6 bases). The CDR3 runs 15 residues. CDR1 is MNHEY and CDR2 is SVGAGI in the germline V gene. V was pared by 5 bases and J by 0 bases, with 8 bases between. The CDR3 protein is CASSQDSSGANVLTF. The CDR3 DNA is TGTGCCAGCAGTCAGGACAGCTCTGGGGCCAACGTCCTGACTTTC.

This clonotype has ten or more counts. The CDR3 protein is CASTPPASSYEQYF. CDR3 DNA sequence: TGTGCCAGCACCCCCCCTGCAAGCTCCTACGAGCAGTACTTC. The V call is TRBV6-2 or TRBV6-3, the J call TRBJ2-7; D uncertain. Per the germline V gene, CDR1 is MNHEY and CDR2 is SVGEGT. The ends were cut back, 7 bases at V and 0 bases at J, with 13 bases in the middle. The CDR3 is 14 amino acids.

This clonotype was seen a few times. This chain uses TRBV12-3 or TRBV12-4 with TRBJ1-6; 8 nucleotides line up with TRBD1. The CDR3 extends over 18 amino acids. With 6 bases clipped from V and 1 base from J, the junction kept 11 bases outside the gene matches. The CDR3 coding sequence is TGTGCCAGCAGGCTAGGCCCAGGGGGCTCGTCCTATAATTCACCCCTCCACTTT. Encoded protein: CASRLGPGGSSYNSPLHF.

This clonotype was detected many times. The V and J genes are TRBV19 and TRBJ2-5, with D maybe TRBD1 (5 bases). The germline V gene encodes CDR1 LNHDA and CDR2 SQIVND (reference sequence). The V gene lost 6 bases and the J gene lost 4 bases, with 9 bases spanning the gap. The CDR3 totals 12 residues. For the CDR3, the DNA is TGTGCCAGTAGCTCAGGGATAGAGACCCAGTACTTC. Residues: CASSSGIETQYF.

This clonotype was detected many times. The chain couples TRBV24-1 to TRBJ2-1, with D possibly matching TRBD1 (7 bases). CDR1 is KGHDR and CDR2 is SFDVKD in the germline V gene. This CDR3 spans 15 amino acids. Between the trimmed V and J ends, which lost 5 bases and 1 base, there was a span of 11 bases. CDR3 nucleotide sequence: TGTGCCACCAGTGGGGGGGACAGTTCCTACAATGAGCAGTTCTTC. Amino acids: CATSGGDSSYNEQFF.

This clonotype appeared many times. The gene calls are TRBV9 and TRBJ1-4; a weak D match, TRBD1 (5 bases). Germline CDR1 reads SGDLS; CDR2 reads YYNGEE. CDR3 length equals 18 residues. V was shortened by 0 bases and J by 0 bases, with 15 bases between the two germline ends. DNA for the CDR3: TGTGCCAGCAGCGTAGGTCTACAGGAATGGACAACTAATGAAAAACTGTTTTTT. It codes for CASSVGLQEWTTNEKLFF.

This clonotype was detected many times. V is TRBV2 and J is TRBJ2-3; 15 bases match TRBD2. Trimming removed 7 bases from V and 4 bases from J; junction bases left unmatched: 3. The CDR3 spans 15 residues. Germline CDR1 SNHLY, CDR2 FYNNEI. CDR3 nucleotide sequence: TGTGCCAGCACGGGACTAGCGGGAGGCTCAGATACGCAGTATTTT. This codes for CASTGLAGGSDTQYF.

The table lists this clonotype with a few counts. The chain employs TRBV11-2 and TRBJ1-1, with D perhaps matching TRBD1 (6 bases). The ends were cut back, 3 bases at V and 3 bases at J, with 14 bases in the middle. CDR3 size: 15 residues. The germline V gene has CDR1 SGHAT and CDR2 FQNNGV. The CDR3 is CASSFWTGGDTEAFF. The CDR3 nucleotides are TGTGCCAGCAGCTTCTGGACTGGGGGCGACACTGAAGCTTTCTTT.

The rearrangement links TRBV13 to TRBJ2-7, with 7 bases matching TRBD1. V gave up 0 bases and J gave up 0 bases; unmatched junction bases: 5. CDR1 and CDR2 (germline): PRHDT, FYEKMQ (reference sequence). The CDR3 covers 16 residues. The CDR3 nucleotides read TGTGCCAGCAGCTTAGGGGGACAGATTCTCTCCTACGAGCAGTACTTC. Translating it yields CASSLGGQILSYEQYF. Full variable domain (rest looked up from reference TRBV13 and TRBJ2-7): AAGVIQSPRHLIKEKRETATLKCYPIPRHDTVYWYQQGPGQDPQFLISFYEKMQSDKGSIPDRFSAQQFSDYHSELNMSSLELGDSALYFCASSLGGQILSYEQYFGPGTRLTVT.

In its sample, this clonotype was seen a few times. CDR3 nucleotides: TGTGCTAGTGTTGGAGGTGGGAACTATGGCTACACCTTC. Its protein is CASVGGGNYGYTF. The chain combines TRBV12-5 with TRBJ1-2, with D unresolved. Between the trimmed V and J ends, which lost 7 bases and 2 bases, there was a span of 11 bases. Germline CDR1 LGHNT, CDR2 FRNRAP. The CDR3 totals 13 residues.

This clonotype was recorded at least ten times. The chain employs TRBV4-1 and TRBJ1-1; D possibly corresponds to TRBD1 (5 bases). The germline V gene has CDR1 MGHRA and CDR2 YSYEKL. Trimming left V 4 bases short and J 2 bases short, with 14 bases between. The CDR3 spans 15 residues. CDR3 loop: CASSPGIWGNTEAFF. Written as DNA, the CDR3 is TGCGCCAGCAGCCCCGGTATTTGGGGCAACACTGAAGCTTTCTTT.

The V call is TRBV5-1, the J call TRBJ2-7, with D possibly matching TRBD2 (6 bases). The germline V gene encodes CDR1 SGHRS and CDR2 YFSETQ. Deletions cut 2 bases from V and 9 bases from J, with 15 bases between. This CDR3 spans 13 amino acids. The CDR3 DNA reads as TGCGCCAGCAGCTTAGGGGTCTCGGGGGTGCAGTACTTC. Amino acids: CASSLGVSGVQYF.

The chain couples TRBV3-1 to TRBJ2-1, with D possibly being TRBD2 (5 bases). V was cut by 1 base and J by 6 bases, with 10 bases left in between. CDR3 size: 14 residues. The germline V gene has CDR1 LGHDT and CDR2 YNNKEL (reference sequence). The CDR3 here is CASSQALEVNEQFF. The CDR3 nucleotides read TGTGCCAGCAGCCAAGCTCTGGAGGTCAATGAGCAGTTCTTC.

This clonotype has only a few counts. The J gene is TRBJ1-5, the V gene TRBV12-3 or TRBV12-4; possibly TRBD1 for D (5 bases). The ends were cut back, 5 bases at V and 4 bases at J, with 15 bases in the middle. The CDR3 spans 15 residues. The CDR3, as DNA: TGTGCCAGCAGTAAAGGTTGGGGGGGGAATCAGCCCCAGCATTTT. Protein sequence: CASSKGWGGNQPQHF.

Many counts were recorded for this clonotype. V is TRBV6-1 and J is TRBJ2-3; D is unresolved. This CDR3 region has 14 residues. Germline loops: CDR1 MNHNS, CDR2 SASEGT. The V and J ends lost 6 bases and 3 bases respectively, with 13 bases between them. The CDR3 coding sequence is TGTGCCAGCAGCGAAACTGGCCAAACAGATACGCAGTATTTT. This codes for CASSETGQTDTQYF.

The chain is built from TRBV10-3 and TRBJ1-1; D may be TRBD1 (5 bases). The CDR3 loop spans 13 amino acids. Germline V lookup: CDR1 ENHRY, CDR2 SYGVKD. V lost 2 bases, J lost 4 bases, and 8 bases lay in between. Written as DNA, the CDR3 is TGTGCCATCAGTGAGGGGGGAGTCACTGAAGCTTTCTTT. Translating it yields CAISEGGVTEAFF.

This clonotype was observed at least ten times. The chain employs TRBV12-3 or TRBV12-4 and TRBJ2-3; tentatively, D is TRBD2 (6 bases). Trimming pared 2 bases from V and 2 bases from J, leaving 11 bases between. The CDR3 loop spans 15 amino acids. DNA for the CDR3: TGTGCCAGCAGTTTACTGGCGGGGTACACAGATACGCAGTATTTT. Its translation is CASSLLAGYTDTQYF.

Ten or more counts support this clonotype. The chain recombines TRBV19 with TRBJ2-2; maybe TRBD2 (5 bases). Germline V CDR1 and CDR2: LNHDA, SQIVND (reference sequence). Trimming took 6 bases from V and 7 from J, leaving 9 bases between them. CDR3 length equals 12 residues. The CDR3 DNA reads TGTGCCAGTAGCCGGGGTCACGGGGAGCTGTTTTTT. Protein product: CASSRGHGELFF. Complete variable domain (other parts from reference TRBV19 and TRBJ2-2): DGGITQSPKYLFRKEGQNVTLSCEQNLNHDAMYWYRQDPGQGLRLIYYSQIVNDFQKGDIAEGYSVSREKKESFPLTVTSAQKNPTAFYLCASSRGHGELFFGEGSRLTVL.

The J gene is TRBJ2-3, the V gene TRBV2; D not resolved. With 7 bases removed from V and 0 bases from J, the gap between germline ends came to 11 bases. Per germline, CDR1 SNHLY and CDR2 FYNNEI. The CDR3 spans 14 residues. CDR3 in amino acids: CASIGVVSTDTQYF. In DNA, the CDR3 is TGTGCCAGCATCGGAGTCGTGAGCACAGATACGCAGTATTTT.

This clonotype was found many times. The J gene is TRBJ2-1, the V gene TRBV10-2; D is ambiguous. Trimming removed 6 bases from V and 8 bases from J, with 8 bases in between. Germline CDR1 is WSHSY and CDR2 is SAAADI. The CDR3 consists of 11 residues. The CDR3 reads CASRARDEQFF. The CDR3 DNA reads as TGCGCCAGCAGAGCTAGGGATGAGCAGTTCTTC.

There are a few counts of this clonotype. V gene TRBV27 combines with J gene TRBJ1-1; D unclear. This CDR3 is built from 15 residues. The V gene's germline CDR1 is MNHEY and CDR2 SMNVEV (reference sequence). The V end lost 5 bases, the J end lost 0 bases, and 13 bases lay between the germline ends. The CDR3 DNA follows: TGTGCCAGCAGTCCGCGTCGCCAGCTGAACACTGAAGCTTTCTTT. Translating gives CASSPRRQLNTEAFF.

CDR3 bases: TGCGCCAGCAGTGAATCTAGCGGGAGAGTGGGAGCCAAAAACATTCAGTACTTC. Protein: CASSESSGRVGAKNIQYF. The V and J genes are TRBV10-2 and TRBJ2-4, with 10 bases matching TRBD2. CDR1 is WSHSY, CDR2 SAAADI, per germline. V gave up 3 bases and J gave up 0 bases; unmatched junction bases: 8. This CDR3 region has 18 residues.

This clonotype was seen ten or more times. Its ends do not fully match the called genes, so a read error is possible. The V and J genes are TRBV29-1 and TRBJ2-3; 9 nucleotides line up with TRBD2. The CDR3 has 14 amino acids. The germline gives CDR1 SQVTM, CDR2 ANQGSEA. The CDR3 loop is CSTASGTFTDTQYF. CDR3 nucleotide sequence: TGTAGTACGGCTAGCGGGACCTTCACAGATACGCAGTATTTT.